Given below is one T cell receptor beta chain in context. Method: immunoSEQ multiplex PCR; TCRdb's copy keeps in-frame clones and lacks some. The top ten clones hold 2.5% to 3.5% of a sample with about 290,000 clones, approximately 90% of them seen once. The sample originates from a study of blood T cell repertoires in COVID-19. The CDR3 loop spans 15 amino acids. The V gene end was trimmed by 2 bases and the J gene end by 4 bases; junction bases not matched to a gene: 6. CDR1 and CDR2 from the germline V gene are SGDLS and YYNGEE. The specimen sequenced was peripheral blood. The TCR was taken from a woman in her twenties or thirties with active or convalescent COVID-19. The V call is TRBV9, the J call TRBJ1-2, with 9 bases identical to TRBD1. The CDR3 is CASSVTGGAGYGYTF. In DNA form, the CDR3 reads TGTGCCAGCAGCGTTACAGGGGGCGCTGGCTATGGCTACACCTTC.